The clone carrying this T cell receptor (beta chain) was found once. Its antigen is undetermined. Sequencing relied on a cDNA template that was reverse transcribed from extracted RNA. TCRdb's copy holds only in-frame clones and misses some; the assay was immunoSEQ multiplex PCR. The sample records approximately 210,000 clones, around three fifths being singletons. The data are from a study of CD8+ T cells in alopecia areata. Study in general: Treated patients were given oral tofacitinib, which was dosed at 5 to 10 mg twice daily. Study findings and constraints: There were many expanded lesional clones persisting in scalp and blood during tofacitinib. Alopecia totalis/universalis scalp especially showed more expanded CD8+ clones than normal scalp.

Treatment indicated: oral pan-JAK inhibitor, 5-10 mg twice daily. Sorted out of PBMCs were CD4+ T cells and CD8+ T cells. V was shortened by 6 bases and J by 4 bases, with 1 base between the two germline ends. This CDR3 has 10 amino acids. V and J are TRBV23-1 and TRBJ1-5; no reliable D call. TRBV23-1 is given ORF status, its function remaining uncertain. The material was CD4+ T cells sorted from blood, obtained at week 4, from a patient treated with tofacitinib. This TCR was sampled from a human donor with alopecia areata. The CDR3, as DNA: TGCGCCAGCAGAAATCAGCCCCAGCATTTT. Amino acid sequence: CASRNQPQHF.